A single sample gave rise to the 13 T cell receptor beta chains below, sequenced in a study of shared T cell receptors in the human thymus. Clones were read by immunoSEQ multiplex PCR, and TCRdb kept only the in-frame ones, dropping some. The table includes 630,000 or so clones, approximately 87% detected once. The data also belong to a second study, concerning human thymus T cells.

Source material: thymocytes. The source of these receptors is a boy younger than two with a congenital heart defect.

The chain's CDR3 is CASSDVFPPNEQFF. CDR3 nucleotides: TGTGCCAGCAGTGACGTTTTTCCTCCCAATGAGCAGTTCTTC. The V gene is TRBV2, the J gene TRBJ2-1; D call uncertain. Germline CDR1 reads SNHLY; CDR2 reads FYNNEI. V was cut by 3 bases and J by 6 bases, with 12 bases left in between. This CDR3 comprises 14 residues.

This rearrangement joins TRBV5-6 to TRBJ1-4, with 8 bases that match TRBD1. V gave up 4 bases and J gave up 2 bases; unmatched junction bases: 10. This CDR3 spans 17 amino acids. Germline V gene sequence: CDR1 SGHDT, CDR2 YYEEEE. DNA for the CDR3: TGTGCCAGCAGCCCTTACGGACAGGGCCCCACTAATGAAAAACTGTTTTTT. It specifies CASSPYGQGPTNEKLFF. The full variable domain, its missing parts supplied by reference TRBV5-6 and TRBJ1-4, is DAGVTQSPTHLIKTRGQQVTLRCSPKSGHDTVSWYQQALGQGPQFIFQYYEEEERQRGNFPDRFSGHQFPNYSSELNVNALLLGDSALYLCASSPYGQGPTNEKLFFGSGTQLSVL.

This chain uses TRBV6-1 with TRBJ2-2, with 9 positions matching TRBD2. The ends lost 1 base at V and 8 bases at J; junction bases unmatched: 20. The CDR3 runs to 20 residues. Looked up from germline, CDR1 is MNHNS and CDR2 is SASEGT. CDR3 amino acids: CASSEVMPRGSGGFEGELFF. CDR3 bases: TGTGCCAGCAGTGAAGTGATGCCCCGGGGGAGCGGGGGGTTTGAGGGGGAGCTGTTTTTT.

This clone was found once. The chain recombines TRBV9 with TRBJ2-1; 9 nucleotides line up with TRBD1. Trimming cost V 3 bases and J 2 bases; bases outside gene matches: 3. CDR1 is SGDLS, CDR2 YYNGEE, per germline. CDR3 length equals 15 residues. In DNA, the CDR3 is TGTGCCAGCAGCGGTCGACAGGGGGCCTACAATGAGCAGTTCTTC. Protein product: CASSGRQGAYNEQFF. Looking up the rest from reference TRBV9 and TRBJ2-1 gives the full variable domain: DSGVTQTPKHLITATGQRVTLRCSPRSGDLSVYWYQQSLDQGLQFLIQYYNGEERAKGNILERFSAQQFPDLHSELNLSSLELGDSALYFCASSGRQGAYNEQFFGPGTRLTVL.

This sequence joins TRBV20-1 and TRBJ2-5; D is ambiguous. This CDR3 has 10 residues. Trimming shortened V by 2 bases and J by 7 bases, and 5 bases separated the two germline ends. The germline gives CDR1 DFQATT, CDR2 SNEGSKA (reference sequence). CDR3 nucleotide sequence: TGCAGTGCTAGATGCGTGACCCAGTACTTC. As protein: CSARCVTQYF.

The genes are TRBV5-1 and TRBJ1-6; TRBD1 aligns across 10 bases. The CDR3 loop spans 15 amino acids. Germline-derived CDR1 and CDR2 are SGHRS and YFSETQ. Trimming took 2 bases from V and 7 from J; bases not matched to a gene: 3. CDR3 in DNA: TGCGCCAGCAGCTTTGCGGGACAGGGGAATTCACCCCTCCACTTT. Protein: CASSFAGQGNSPLHF.

The V call is TRBV14, the J call TRBJ2-7; possible D gene TRBD2, 6 bases. The CDR3 runs to 18 residues. Per germline, CDR1 SGHDN and CDR2 FVKESK. Trimming cost V 4 bases and J 0 bases, with 22 bases left between them. Here the CDR3 DNA reads TGTGCCAGCAGCCCAAGAATAACGGCAGCTAGCGACTCCTACGAGCAGTACTTC. It encodes CASSPRITAASDSYEQYF.

The rearrangement links TRBV9 to TRBJ2-7, with D tentatively TRBD1 (6 bases). CDR3 length: 17 amino acids. CDR1 and CDR2 from the germline V gene are SGDLS and YYNGEE. V gave up 0 bases and J gave up 3 bases, with 19 bases separating them. CDR3 DNA sequence: TGTGCCAGCAGCGTAGATGGACGAGGAGACAGGTACTACGAGCAGTACTTC. Protein sequence: CASSVDGRGDRYYEQYF.

V and J are TRBV4-1 and TRBJ2-7; 8 nucleotides align to TRBD1. This CDR3 has 15 residues. The J segment lost 6 bases and the V segment lost 3 bases, leaving 10 bases of the junction unmatched. Looked up from germline, CDR1 is MGHRA and CDR2 is YSYEKL. The CDR3 bases are TGCGCCAGCAGCCATCGAATATCTACAGGGGGCGAGCAGTACTTC. It yields the protein CASSHRISTGGEQYF.

This sequence joins TRBV9 and TRBJ1-3; perhaps TRBD1 as D (5 bases). V was cut by 5 bases and J by 2 bases, with 11 bases left in between. There are 14 residues in the CDR3. Germline loops: CDR1 SGDLS, CDR2 YYNGEE. The CDR3, as DNA: TGTGCCAGCAGTCTCGGGGGGGCTGGAAACACCATATATTTT. This encodes CASSLGGAGNTIYF.

The rearrangement links TRBV25-1 to TRBJ2-1, with 8 bases matching TRBD2. The trim removed 5 bases at V and 5 bases at J, leaving 8 bases unmatched. The CDR3 consists of 15 residues. The V gene's germline CDR1 is MGHDK and CDR2 SYGVNS. CDR3 DNA: TGTGCCAGCAGTAGGCGGGAGGCCGTCAACAATGAGCAGTTCTTC. Encoded protein: CASSRREAVNNEQFF.

The V call is TRBV10-3, the J call TRBJ2-5; 11 nucleotides match TRBD2. Germline-derived CDR1 and CDR2 are ENHRY and SYGVKD. V was clipped by 3 bases and J by 5 bases; unmatched bases: 8. This CDR3 has 16 residues. The CDR3: CAISEAGTSGRETQYF. CDR3 DNA sequence: TGTGCCATCAGTGAAGCCGGGACTAGCGGCCGGGAGACCCAGTACTTC.

The chain links TRBV27 to TRBJ2-3; TRBD1 matches at 7 bases. The CDR3 is made up of 17 amino acids. With 1 base clipped from V and 1 base from J, the junction kept 8 bases outside the gene matches. From germline, CDR1 is MNHEY and CDR2 SMNVEV (reference sequence). CDR3 sequence (DNA): TGTGCCAGCAGTTTATTTGAGGGGGCTTTGGGCACAGATACGCAGTATTTT. It is translated as CASSLFEGALGTDTQYF.